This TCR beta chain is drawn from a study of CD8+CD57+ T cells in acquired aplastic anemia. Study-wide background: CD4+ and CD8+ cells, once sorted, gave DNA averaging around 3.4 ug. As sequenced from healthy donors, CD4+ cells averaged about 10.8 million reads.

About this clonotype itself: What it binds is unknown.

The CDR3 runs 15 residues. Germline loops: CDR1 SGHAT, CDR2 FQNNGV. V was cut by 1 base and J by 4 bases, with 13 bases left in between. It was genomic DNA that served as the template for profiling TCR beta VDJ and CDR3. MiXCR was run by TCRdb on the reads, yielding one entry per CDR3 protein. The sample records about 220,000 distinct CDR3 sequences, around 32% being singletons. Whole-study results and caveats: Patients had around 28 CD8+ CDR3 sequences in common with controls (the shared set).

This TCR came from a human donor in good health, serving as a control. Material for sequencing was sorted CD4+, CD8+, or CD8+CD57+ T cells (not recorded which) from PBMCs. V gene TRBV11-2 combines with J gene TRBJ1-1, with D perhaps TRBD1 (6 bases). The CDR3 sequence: CASSLGGGDSTEAFF. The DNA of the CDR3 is TGTGCCAGCAGCTTAGGCGGGGGCGATAGCACTGAAGCTTTCTTT. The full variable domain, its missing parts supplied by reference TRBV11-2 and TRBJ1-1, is EAGVAQSPRYKIIEKRQSVAFWCNPISGHATLYWYQQILGQGPKLLIQFQNNGVVDDSQLPKDRFSAERLKGVDSTLKIQPAKLEDSAVYLCASSLGGGDSTEAFFGQGTRLTVV.